The entry below describes one T cell receptor (beta chain). Its target is unknown. TCRdb's copy holds only in-frame clones and misses some; the assay was immunoSEQ multiplex PCR. In the table there are approximately 120,000 clones, about 88% of which are singletons. The data were taken from a study of T cell responses to AZD1222 COVID-19 vaccine. Study summary: Second-dose groups at about 4 or about 12 weeks were pooled.

Whole-study findings and limits: In the spike-specific TCR repertoire, nearly half reportedly target unmutated variant regions.

Trimming cost V 6 bases and J 0 bases; bases outside gene matches: 8. Germline V gene sequence: CDR1 ENHRY, CDR2 SYGVKD. The CDR3 length is 15 residues. The J gene is TRBJ2-7, the V gene TRBV10-3; 7 nucleotides match TRBD2. The receptor was isolated from an adult in good health. The sequenced sample was peripheral blood, obtained on day 0 of AZD1222 vaccination. The CDR3 bases are TGTGCCATCAGCCGGGGGGAGCGGACCTCCTACGAGCAGTACTTC. It codes for CAISRGERTSYEQYF.